This TCR beta chain was sequenced during a study of T cells after yellow fever vaccination. Study as a whole: Preparation of fractions with low cell numbers was performed using SMART-Seq v4 Ultra Low Input.

TCRdb used MiXCR to reprocess the 5' RACE reads, holding one entry per CDR3 protein. The data contain hundreds of thousands of distinct CDR3 sequences, around 3.6% of them singletons. The CDR3 sequence is 15 residues long. Germline loops: CDR1 MNHEY, CDR2 SVGAGI. V was pared by 6 bases and J by 5 bases, with 7 bases of the junction left unmatched. This clonotype was seen ten or more times. The genes are TRBV6-5 and TRBJ2-2, with 9 bases that match TRBD1. The sequence came from a young man who received the YFV17D yellow fever vaccine. Material: PBMCs, obtained on the day of the yellow fever booster vaccination. This CDR3 reads CASRAGTGKTGELFF. The CDR3 nucleotides are TGTGCCAGCAGAGCCGGGACAGGGAAGACCGGGGAGCTGTTTTTT.